The table lists the clone carrying this TCR beta chain with many counts. Germline-derived CDR1 and CDR2 are SGHRS and YFSETQ. Trimming took 4 bases from V and 0 from J; bases not matched to a gene: 7. The length of the CDR3 is 16 residues. This record comes from a study of CD8 T cells in ankylosing spondylitis. TCRdb processed the 5' RACE reads anew with MiXCR; each CDR3 protein has one entry. The table has about 130,000 distinct CDR3 sequences, 7% to 10% seen once; the top ten hold roughly 3.3%. The sequence was collected from a male donor with ankylosing spondylitis or in good health (not recorded which). The chain combines TRBV5-1 with TRBJ2-1; 7 bases are shared with TRBD1. Material for sequencing was blood, either unsorted or a sorted T cell fraction (not recorded which). CDR3 residues: CASSQDRSSSYNEQFF. CDR3 DNA sequence: TGCGCCAGCAGCCAGGACAGGTCTAGCTCCTACAATGAGCAGTTCTTC.